One and the same sample provided the 9 T cell receptor beta chains below, sequenced in a study of PD-1 blockade in mismatch repair-deficient tumors. Assay used: immunoSEQ multiplex PCR; TCRdb lists only in-frame clones, some missing. The sample consists of 100,000 to 150,000 clones, roughly 86% of them appearing once. Sequenced here: peripheral blood, sampled 44 weeks after starting pembrolizumab. The source is an adult with mismatch repair-deficient cancer.

The CDR3 DNA is TGTGCCAGCTCACCACGAATCTTAGGCTCCCAAGAGACCCAGTACTTC. Translating gives CASSPRILGSQETQYF. The chain employs TRBV18 and TRBJ2-5; D not resolved. Germline V gene lookup returns CDR1 KGHSH and CDR2 LQKENI. Deletions cut 1 base from V and 1 base from J, with 13 bases between. The CDR3 has 16 residues.

The V and J genes are TRBV11-2 and TRBJ2-7, with 8 bases matching TRBD1. V dropped 5 bases and J dropped 4; count of bases not matched to a gene: 10. CDR3 length: 15 residues. CDR1 is SGHAT, CDR2 FQNNGV, per germline. The CDR3 region is CASSKHRGSSYEQYF. CDR3 nucleotide sequence: TGTGCCAGCAGCAAACACAGGGGGTCCTCGTACGAGCAGTACTTC.

In this sample, this clone turned up once. The rearrangement links TRBV29-1 to TRBJ2-1; 7 bases align to TRBD2. Germline V gene lookup returns CDR1 SQVTM and CDR2 ANQGSEA. The CDR3 totals 14 residues. Unmatched junction bases numbered 6, after V lost 7 bases and J lost 0 bases. Written as DNA, the CDR3 is TGCAGCGCGAAGACTAGCCGCTCCTACAATGAGCAGTTCTTC. Amino acid sequence: CSAKTSRSYNEQFF.

By its share, this clone is large. The chain is built from TRBV13 and TRBJ2-4, with 8 bases that match TRBD2. V was pared by 4 bases and J by 0 bases, with 11 bases of the junction left unmatched. The CDR3 spans 18 residues. Germline-derived CDR1 and CDR2 are PRHDT and FYEKMQ (reference sequence). The CDR3 is CASSSSQSGSEAKNIQYF. CDR3 nucleotides: TGTGCCAGCAGCTCGTCTCAGAGCGGGAGCGAAGCCAAAAACATTCAGTACTTC.

The chain couples TRBV2 to TRBJ2-7; D remains ambiguous. Germline V gene data show CDR1 as SNHLY and CDR2 as FYNNEI. CDR3 length: 14 amino acids. V was clipped by 3 bases and J by 4 bases, with 13 bases between them. In DNA form, the CDR3 reads TGTGCCAGCAGTGACTCACAGCAGAGTTACGAGCAGTACTTC. This gives the protein CASSDSQQSYEQYF.

This chain uses TRBV18 with TRBJ2-3, with D maybe TRBD2 (5 bases). The CDR3 extends over 18 amino acids. The germline gives CDR1 KGHSH, CDR2 LQKENI. The V end was cut by 0 bases, the J end by 2 bases, with 18 bases between. The CDR3 is CASSPPASRGWYTDTQYF. The CDR3 DNA is TGTGCCAGCTCACCACCGGCGAGCCGGGGTTGGTACACAGATACGCAGTATTTT.

This chain connects TRBV10-2 to TRBJ2-1, with D possibly being TRBD2 (6 bases). Germline V gene sequence: CDR1 WSHSY, CDR2 SAAADI. The CDR3 runs to 14 residues. V gave up 4 bases and J gave up 8 bases, with 15 bases separating them. The CDR3 spells CASSVLALGDEQFF. DNA for the CDR3: TGCGCCAGCAGTGTACTAGCCCTAGGAGATGAGCAGTTCTTC.

Concerning this clone itself: One end of the junction fails to match germline, which may point to a read error. The chain has TRBV19 and TRBJ2-2; tentative D call: TRBD1 (7 bases). CDR1 LNHDA and CDR2 SQIVND come from the germline V gene (reference sequence). The CDR3 runs to 24 residues. As DNA, the CDR3 is TGTGCCACTAGTACCGACGGGAGTAGGCCGGGACAGTACTCGATTCCCTCGAACACCGGGGAGCTGTTTTTT. Residues: CATSTDGSRPGQYSIPSNTGELFF.

CDR3 DNA sequence: TGTGCCAGCAGCACCGGGACACAATCCTACGAGCAGTACTTC. It is translated as CASSTGTQSYEQYF. The chain couples TRBV9 to TRBJ2-7; D might be TRBD1 (6 bases). CDR3 length equals 14 residues. Looked up from germline, CDR1 is SGDLS and CDR2 is YYNGEE. Trimming cost V 4 bases and J 1 base, with 12 bases left between them.